This T cell receptor (beta chain) appears in the sequencing data of a study of post-analysis software for immune sequencing data. Study context: As for disease course, relapsing-remitting, secondary progressive and progressive-relapsing multiple sclerosis were all included.

V lost 8 bases, J lost 2 bases, and 8 bases lay in between. Germline V gives CDR1 MDHEN, CDR2 SYDVKM. The CDR3 has 12 amino acids. Unique molecular identifiers tagged the TCR beta cDNA libraries. A single record per CDR3 protein comes from TCRdb applying MiXCR to the PCR reads. The table shows 700,000 to 800,000 distinct CDR3 sequences, with about 32% occurring only once. The study's findings and limits: Roughly five TRBV segments were significantly more frequent in patients than in controls. TRBV5-6, TRBV5-1 and TRBV20-1 were among these segments.

Remarks on this clonotype: The antigen remains undetermined.

The TCR comes from a girl aged 10 to 17 with multiple sclerosis. The sequencing sample was made of blood. V usage is TRBV28 and J usage is TRBJ2-3, with D hard to call. The CDR3 sequence is CASGIATDTQYF. The DNA for the CDR3 is TGTGCCAGCGGAATCGCCACAGATACGCAGTATTTT.